Shown below are 12 T cell receptor beta chains from a single sample sequenced in a study of Ad26.COV2.S vaccination and SARS-CoV-2 variants. Treatment in this sample: roughly 18 received Ad26.COV2.S at low or high dose, single or two shots; 5 received placebo; per-sample allocation not given. Material that was analyzed had been drawn on day 63 after the first vaccine or placebo injection. The repertoire was sequenced with immunoSEQ multiplex PCR; TCRdb's copy has only in-frame clones and lacks some. The table shows around 300,000 clones, with 80% to 90% occurring only once. The source material was peripheral blood, sampled in a trial of Ad26.COV2.S vaccine versus placebo. Receptor source: a person between 18 and 65 years old who received the Ad26.COV2.S COVID-19 vaccine or a placebo.

This clone was recorded once. The chain carries TRBV6-5 and TRBJ2-7; 9 positions match TRBD1. V gave up 6 bases and J gave up 12 bases; unmatched junction bases: 12. CDR3 size: 13 residues. Germline lookup yields CDR1 MNHEY and CDR2 SVGAGI. CDR3 sequence (DNA): TGTGCCAGCAGGAGCCGGGACAGGGAGTCCCCGTACTTC. Its protein product is CASRSRDRESPYF.

J is TRBJ1-1 and V is TRBV30; no reliable D call. Germline loops: CDR1 GTSNPN, CDR2 SVGIG (reference sequence). CDR3 length: 14 residues. The V end was cut by 2 bases, the J end by 4 bases, with 14 bases between. The CDR3 loop is CAWSITGKGTEAFF. In DNA form, the CDR3 reads TGTGCCTGGAGTATTACGGGGAAGGGCACTGAAGCTTTCTTT.

The chain is built from TRBV10-3 and TRBJ2-1, with D possibly TRBD2 on 7 matching bases. Germline-derived CDR1 and CDR2 are ENHRY and SYGVKD. This CDR3 is built from 16 residues. Trimming removed 2 bases from V and 7 bases from J, with 18 bases in between. The CDR3 loop is CAISERGGATQNEQFF. The CDR3 DNA reads TGTGCCATCAGTGAGAGAGGGGGGGCTACACAGAATGAGCAGTTCTTC.

The rearrangement links TRBV24-1 to TRBJ2-3; D is unresolved. The ends were cut back, 3 bases at V and 2 bases at J, with 14 bases in the middle. The CDR3 spans 16 residues. Germline loops: CDR1 KGHDR, CDR2 SFDVKD. DNA of the CDR3: TGTGCCACCAGTGATCCCACCTATCCTTCCACAGATACGCAGTATTTT. Protein: CATSDPTYPSTDTQYF.

The chain is built from TRBV11-2 and TRBJ2-2; D unresolved. The germline gives CDR1 SGHAT, CDR2 FQNNGV. V lost 7 bases and J lost 2, with 14 bases in between. This CDR3 contains 15 residues. The CDR3 DNA sequence: TGTGCCAGCACGCCGCCCGGGTTAAACACCGGGGAGCTGTTTTTT. It yields the protein CASTPPGLNTGELFF.

The chain recombines TRBV5-1 with TRBJ2-7; no clear D. Trimming removed 0 bases at V and 5 bases at J, with 9 bases between. The CDR3 is made up of 13 amino acids. Germline loops: CDR1 SGHRS, CDR2 YFSETQ. The chain's CDR3 is CASSLAGRDEQYF. DNA for the CDR3: TGCGCCAGCAGCTTGGCCGGCCGAGACGAGCAGTACTTC.

V is TRBV7-8 and J is TRBJ1-5; D is ambiguous. The CDR3 covers 18 residues. The germline CDR1 and CDR2 sequences are SGHVS and FQNEAQ. V was pared by 1 base and J by 1 base, with 17 bases between. CDR3 DNA: TGTGCCAGCAGCTTAGGAGTGGTAGGGTATTCGAGCAATCAGCCCCAGCATTTT. Translating it yields CASSLGVVGYSSNQPQHF.

This clone came up a few times. J is TRBJ1-1 and V is TRBV5-1; the D is unclear. Per the germline V gene, CDR1 is SGHRS and CDR2 is YFSETQ. V lost 3 bases and J 2 bases, leaving 8 bases between the germline ends. The CDR3 loop spans 13 amino acids. The CDR3 is CASSSNINTEAFF. CDR3 sequence (DNA): TGCGCCAGCAGCTCGAATATTAACACTGAAGCTTTCTTT. The variable domain in full, completed from reference TRBV5-1 and TRBJ1-1, reads KAGVTQTPRYLIKTRGQQVTLSCSPISGHRSVSWYQQTPGQGLQFLFEYFSETQRNKGNFPGRFSGRQFSNSRSEMNVSTLELGDSALYLCASSSNINTEAFFGQGTRLTVV.

The chain combines TRBV19 with TRBJ1-2, with 8 positions matching TRBD1. The CDR3 has 15 residues. Per the germline V gene, CDR1 is LNHDA and CDR2 is SQIVND (reference sequence). V lost 4 bases and J lost 4; bases outside the gene matches: 8. The CDR3 DNA follows: TGTGCCAGTAGTACCCCGGGACAGGTGATCTATGGCTACACCTTC. Translated, it gives CASSTPGQVIYGYTF. The full variable domain, rest sourced from reference TRBV19 and TRBJ1-2, is DGGITQSPKYLFRKEGQNVTLSCEQNLNHDAMYWYRQDPGQGLRLIYYSQIVNDFQKGDIAEGYSVSREKKESFPLTVTSAQKNPTAFYLCASSTPGQVIYGYTFGSGTRLTVV.

The chain combines TRBV19 with TRBJ1-1, with TRBD1 matching over 9 bases. The CDR3 is 15 amino acids. The junction had 8 bases not matched to a gene; V was cut back by 5 bases and J by 4 bases. The germline V gene has CDR1 LNHDA and CDR2 SQIVND (reference sequence). The CDR3 loop reads CASSPHSTGGTEAFF. CDR3 nucleotide sequence: TGTGCCAGTAGTCCTCACTCGACAGGGGGCACTGAAGCTTTCTTT.

The chain is built from TRBV5-4 and TRBJ2-1; 9 bases map to TRBD1. Germline V gene data show CDR1 as SGHNT and CDR2 as YYREEE (reference sequence). The CDR3 runs 15 residues. Losses at the gene ends were 4 bases for V and 4 bases for J; bases not matched to a gene: 6. The CDR3 DNA sequence: TGTGCCAGCAGCCAAACAGGGGGCCCATACAATGAGCAGTTCTTC. Protein: CASSQTGGPYNEQFF.

The CDR3 is CASSYSAVRADTIYF. CDR3 sequence (DNA): TGTGCCAGCAGTTACTCCGCGGTAAGGGCGGACACCATATATTTT. The chain couples TRBV6-6 to TRBJ1-3; D unclear. This CDR3 is built from 15 residues. The V end was cut by 0 bases, the J end by 8 bases, with 14 bases between. Germline CDR1 MNHNY, CDR2 SVGAGI (reference sequence).